This TCR beta chain was retrieved from a study of T cells expressing NK-cell markers. On the study more broadly: Sequencing of TCR beta repertoires drew on sorted CD3+CD56+NKG2C+, CD3+CD56+NKG2C- and CD3+CD56-NKG2C+ T cells.

Findings and limits, study-wide: A range of 1.0-7.0% of CD8+ T cells consisted of dominant NKG2C+ clonotypes in a handful of donors. It remained uncertain whether the expanded NKG2C+ T cell clones were specific for HCMV antigens.

This CDR3 is built from 14 residues. Germline CDR1 and CDR2: SGHRS and YFSETQ. Note on this clonotype: The antigen is unknown.

cDNA encoding TCR beta was synthesized via 5'RACE template switching incorporating UMIs. Each CDR3 protein gets one entry in TCRdb, which reprocessed the 5' RACE reads and gives no DNA. This listing includes fewer than 400,000 distinct CDR3 sequences. This rearrangement joins TRBV5-1 to TRBJ2-3; TCRdb designates TRBD2, a call that cannot be tested without DNA. Sequencing used blood T cells: a sorted CD56 or NKG2C T cell subset, CD4+ or CD8+ T cells, or bulk PBMC T cells (not recorded which). This receptor was obtained from a woman aged 50 to 60 in good health. CDR3 protein: CASSLSGRQDTQYF.